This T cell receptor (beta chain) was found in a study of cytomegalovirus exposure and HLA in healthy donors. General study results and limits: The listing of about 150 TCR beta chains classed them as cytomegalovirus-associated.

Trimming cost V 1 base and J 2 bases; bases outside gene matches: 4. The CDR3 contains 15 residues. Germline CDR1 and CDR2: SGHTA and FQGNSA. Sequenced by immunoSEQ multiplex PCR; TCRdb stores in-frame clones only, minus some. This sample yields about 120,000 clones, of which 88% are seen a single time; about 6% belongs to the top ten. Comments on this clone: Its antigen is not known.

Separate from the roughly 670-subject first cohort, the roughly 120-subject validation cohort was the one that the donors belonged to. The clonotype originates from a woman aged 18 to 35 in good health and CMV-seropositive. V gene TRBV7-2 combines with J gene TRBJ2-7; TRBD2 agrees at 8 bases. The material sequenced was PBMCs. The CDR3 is CASSLGGAGAYEQYF. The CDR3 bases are TGTGCCAGCAGCTTAGGAGGAGCGGGAGCCTACGAGCAGTACTTC.